The 3 T cell receptor beta chains below were found in one sample sequenced in a study of human T cells and chemical hapten exposure (dated by TCRdb to the early 2020s). Library construction relied on RACE. TCRdb names NextSeq 500 as the instrument used. Using fastp at Q25 and MiXCR, TCRdb reprocessed the public reads and kept productive beta chains. CDR3 protein duplicates are merged, each entry listing the most common genes and DNA. The sample table contains about 380,000 distinct CDR3 sequences; only one count was recorded for 4.8% of them. The ten largest clones take up under 3% of the sample. This specimen's time point label, per the study, means: patch test 1, 2 weeks after DPC sensitization. The sample's treatment or condition label, decoded: therapeutic diphenylcyclopropenone sensitization with weekly scalp DPC. The specimen comprised whole blood, sampled in connection with sensitization to the hapten diphenylcyclopropenone (DPC). These receptors came from a woman aged 50 to 60 with alopecia areata. Some clones in this sample may be carry-over from other donors' samples.

This clonotype showed up many times. The gene calls are TRBV29-1 and TRBJ2-7; D is perhaps TRBD1 or TRBD2 (5 bases each). The ends were cut back, 4 bases at V and 2 bases at J, with 12 bases in the middle. From germline, CDR1 is SQVTM and CDR2 ANQGSEA. The CDR3 is 13 amino acids. CDR3 nucleotides: TGCAGCGTTGCCGGGACCGGTGCCTACGAGCAGTACTTC. This codes for CSVAGTGAYEQYF.

The chain is built from TRBV11-2 and TRBJ1-4; D unclear. CDR3 length equals 15 residues. The V gene lost 1 base and the J gene lost 5 bases, with 11 bases spanning the gap. The germline gives CDR1 SGHAT, CDR2 FQNNGV. In DNA, the CDR3 is TGTGCCAGCAGCTTAGCTAGGACGGAAAATGAAAAACTGTTTTTT. The encoded protein is CASSLARTENEKLFF.

This clonotype was observed a handful of times. The rearrangement joins TRBV7-2 to TRBJ2-1; TRBD2 agrees at 11 bases. The CDR3 runs to 21 residues. CDR1 and CDR2 from the germline V gene are SGHTA and FQGNSA. Germline trimming cut 2 bases from V and 0 bases from J; bases unmatched to any gene: 15. The CDR3 DNA is TGTGCCAGCAGCTTACTGGGAGCGGGACTAGCGGCCGCCAGCTCCTACAATGAGCAGTTCTTC. Its translation is CASSLLGAGLAAASSYNEQFF.